These 18 T cell receptor beta chains originate from one sample sequenced in a study of cytomegalovirus exposure and HLA in healthy donors. The PCR had 60 Vbeta and 13 Jbeta primers. This table comes from immunoSEQ multiplex PCR, and its TCRdb copy is limited to in-frame clones, with some not included. The repertoire consists of about 67,000 clones, with approximately 71% occurring once and the leading ten covering over 7%. Sequencing used PBMCs. Receptor source: a man aged 60 to 75 in good health and CMV-seropositive.

The J gene is TRBJ2-2, the V gene TRBV29-1; 9 positions match TRBD1. Unmatched junction bases numbered 5, after V lost 6 bases and J lost 3 bases. Germline assignment: CDR1 SQVTM and CDR2 ANQGSEA. This CDR3 has 14 residues. The CDR3 nucleotides are TGCAGCGTAGAGACAGGGGGGTACACCGGGGAGCTGTTTTTT. Translating it yields CSVETGGYTGELFF.

The gene calls are TRBV19 and TRBJ2-7; 9 bases line up with TRBD1. The V gene's germline CDR1 is LNHDA and CDR2 SQIVND (reference sequence). Trimming removed 1 base from V and 3 bases from J; junction bases left unmatched: 4. CDR3 length: 15 residues. CDR3 sequence: CASSIAATGGYEQYF. The CDR3 DNA reads as TGTGCCAGTAGTATAGCCGCGACAGGGGGCTACGAGCAGTACTTC.

This chain links TRBV10-3 with TRBJ2-5; D might be TRBD2 (5 bases). CDR1 is ENHRY, CDR2 SYGVKD, per germline. The V end lost 3 bases, the J end lost 1 base, and 12 bases lay between the germline ends. The CDR3 is 15 residues long. This chain's CDR3 is CAISDGIEIQETQYF. The CDR3 DNA is TGTGCCATCAGTGACGGGATAGAAATCCAAGAGACCCAGTACTTC.

The rearrangement uses TRBV6-5 and TRBJ1-4; a possible D gene is TRBD1 (6 bases). The CDR3 runs to 14 residues. CDR1 and CDR2 (germline): MNHEY, SVGAGI. Trimming left V 4 bases short and J 3 bases short, with 9 bases between. The CDR3: CASSWWGPNEKLFF. The CDR3 DNA reads TGTGCCAGCAGTTGGTGGGGGCCTAATGAAAAACTGTTTTTT.

In regard to this clone: The sample carries other DNA sequences with the same CDR3. This chain uses TRBV29-1 with TRBJ1-1; TRBD1 agrees at 8 bases. V shed 6 bases and J 1 base; nucleotides not matched to a gene: 1. The germline V gene encodes CDR1 SQVTM and CDR2 ANQGSEA. CDR3 length: 12 residues. CDR3 sequence (DNA): TGCAGCGTAGGACAGGGGAACACTGAAGCTTTCTTT. Its protein is CSVGQGNTEAFF. The entire variable domain, with the rest obtained from reference TRBV29-1 and TRBJ1-1, is as follows: SAVISQKPSRDICQRGTSLTIQCQVDSQVTMMFWYRQQPGQSLTLIATANQGSEATYESGFVIDKFPISRPNLTFSTLTVSNMSPEDSSIYLCSVGQGNTEAFFGQGTRLTVV.

The chain recombines TRBV19 with TRBJ2-1, with D possibly matching TRBD1 (6 bases). Trimming removed 5 bases from V and 1 base from J, with 12 bases in between. Germline CDR1 reads LNHDA; CDR2 reads SQIVND (reference sequence). The CDR3 totals 15 residues. For the CDR3, the DNA is TGTGCCAGTAGTCCTTTGGACAGTTCCTACAATGAGCAGTTCTTC. It yields the protein CASSPLDSSYNEQFF.

The V gene is TRBV4-1, the J gene TRBJ2-1; 8 bases are shared with TRBD2. Germline CDR1 and CDR2: MGHRA and YSYEKL. The CDR3 consists of 14 residues. With 4 bases clipped from V and 8 bases from J, the junction kept 7 bases outside the gene matches. The CDR3 reads CASSPQREGYEQFF. Here the CDR3 DNA reads TGCGCCAGCAGCCCCCAACGGGAGGGTTATGAGCAGTTCTTC.

V gene TRBV5-1 combines with J gene TRBJ2-1, with a possible D match to TRBD2 (6 bases). Trimming shortened V by 5 bases and J by 2 bases, and 11 bases separated the two germline ends. This CDR3 has 14 amino acids. The germline gives CDR1 SGHRS, CDR2 YFSETQ. The CDR3 DNA is TGCGCCAGCAGACCGGGGGAGACCTACAATGAGCAGTTCTTC. This translates into CASRPGETYNEQFF.

The gene calls are TRBV6-6 and TRBJ1-1; D uncertain. Deletions cut 7 bases from V and 10 bases from J, with 19 bases between. The CDR3 is 13 amino acids. Germline loops: CDR1 MNHNY, CDR2 SVGAGI (reference sequence). For the CDR3, the DNA is TGTGCCAGCACAGCGGTTCTCGATATTGGAGCTTTCTTT. Translation gives CASTAVLDIGAFF.

This clone showed up just a few times. The genes are TRBV5-1 and TRBJ2-5, with 10 bases matching TRBD2. Germline V gene sequence: CDR1 SGHRS, CDR2 YFSETQ. This CDR3 is built from 14 residues. V was pared by 4 bases and J by 5 bases, with 5 bases of the junction left unmatched. This chain's CDR3 is CASSTGTSDETQYF. In DNA, the CDR3 is TGCGCCAGCAGCACCGGGACTAGCGACGAGACCCAGTACTTC. The variable domain in full, with the rest retrieved from reference TRBV5-1 and TRBJ2-5, is KAGVTQTPRYLIKTRGQQVTLSCSPISGHRSVSWYQQTPGQGLQFLFEYFSETQRNKGNFPGRFSGRQFSNSRSEMNVSTLELGDSALYLCASSTGTSDETQYFGPGTRLLVL.

The rearrangement links TRBV6-5 to TRBJ1-1; D not resolved. CDR1 is MNHEY, CDR2 SVGAGI, per germline. V gave up 0 bases and J gave up 0 bases, with 8 bases separating them. The CDR3 loop spans 15 amino acids. CDR3 bases: TGTGCCAGCAGTTACTCGGGCAGAATGAACACTGAAGCTTTCTTT. This sequence encodes CASSYSGRMNTEAFF.

The rearrangement links TRBV6-1 to TRBJ1-4; the match to TRBD1 covers 8 bases. Germline CDR1 reads MNHNS; CDR2 reads SASEGT. The J segment lost 3 bases and the V segment lost 6 bases, leaving 6 bases of the junction unmatched. The CDR3 covers 15 residues. The CDR3 reads CASSSDRGANEKLFF. The CDR3 DNA reads TGTGCCAGCAGCAGCGACAGGGGAGCTAATGAAAAACTGTTTTTT.

This clone has a handful of counts. The V and J genes are TRBV19 and TRBJ2-7, with D maybe TRBD1 (5 bases). CDR1 LNHDA and CDR2 SQIVND come from the germline V gene (reference sequence). This CDR3 contains 14 residues. V was shortened by 6 bases and J by 3 bases, with 15 bases between the two germline ends. The chain's CDR3 is CASSHGHPYYEQYF. In DNA, the CDR3 is TGTGCCAGTAGCCACGGACATCCTTACTACGAGCAGTACTTC.

This sequence joins TRBV5-1 and TRBJ2-7; 9 positions agree with TRBD1. The trim removed 2 bases at V and 0 bases at J, leaving 3 bases unmatched. The V gene's germline CDR1 is SGHRS and CDR2 YFSETQ. The CDR3 contains 15 residues. The DNA of the CDR3 is TGCGCCAGCAGCTTTACAGGGGGCGACTCCTACGAGCAGTACTTC. Amino acid sequence: CASSFTGGDSYEQYF. Full variable domain (outside the CDR3, taken from reference TRBV5-1 and TRBJ2-7): KAGVTQTPRYLIKTRGQQVTLSCSPISGHRSVSWYQQTPGQGLQFLFEYFSETQRNKGNFPGRFSGRQFSNSRSEMNVSTLELGDSALYLCASSFTGGDSYEQYFGPGTRLTVT.

This clone was detected only once. The chain is built from TRBV7-8 and TRBJ2-5, with TRBD1 matching 7 bases. The CDR3 covers 15 residues. Germline lookup yields CDR1 SGHVS and CDR2 FQNEAQ. With V trimmed by 5 bases and J by 3 bases, 9 bases remained unmatched. In DNA, the CDR3 is TGTGCCAGCAGCCGGGACAGTCTAGGGGAAGAGACCCAGTACTTC. Its protein product is CASSRDSLGEETQYF.

This clone showed up just once. Other nucleotide sequences in the sample specify the same CDR3. The chain joins TRBV11-2 to TRBJ1-1; 8 bases match TRBD1. The CDR3 covers 14 residues. V shed 4 bases, J shed 4 bases, and the junction held 5 bases outside the gene matches. In germline, CDR1 is SGHAT, CDR2 FQNNGV. CDR3 bases: TGTGCCAGCAGCTCCTTTACAGGGGGCACTGAAGCTTTCTTT. Translation gives CASSSFTGGTEAFF.

On this clone itself: Its ends do not fully match the called genes, so a read error is possible. This chain connects TRBV27 to TRBJ2-7; the D gene is possibly TRBD2 (5 bases). The germline gives CDR1 MNHEY, CDR2 SMNVEV (reference sequence). This CDR3 spans 13 amino acids. This CDR3 reads CASRDGLSYERYF. The CDR3 DNA sequence: TGTGCCAGCAGGGACGGACTCTCCTACGAGCGGTACTTC.

V is TRBV5-1 and J is TRBJ1-2, with 9 bases that match TRBD1. The junction had 5 bases not matched to a gene; V was cut back by 2 bases and J by 0 bases. The germline CDR1 and CDR2 sequences are SGHRS and YFSETQ. The CDR3 runs to 16 residues. In DNA form, the CDR3 reads TGCGCCAGCAGCTTCGGGACAGGGAGTCCTAACTATGGCTACACCTTC. It specifies CASSFGTGSPNYGYTF.